The present T cell receptor beta chain was sequenced within a study of blood T cell repertoires in COVID-19. Germline assignment: CDR1 KGHSH and CDR2 LQKENI. This CDR3 contains 13 residues. V was trimmed by 3 bases and J by 3 bases, leaving 8 bases between them. Clones were read by immunoSEQ multiplex PCR, and TCRdb kept only the in-frame ones, dropping some. The data show fewer than 250,000 clones, roughly 80% seen once. V is TRBV18 and J is TRBJ1-2, with a weak D call TRBD1 (5 bases). Input material: peripheral blood. The receptor comes from an elderly woman with acute or convalescent COVID-19. CDR3: CASSPGGYYGYTF. In DNA, the CDR3 is TGTGCCAGCTCACCTGGGGGGTACTATGGCTACACCTTC.